Each of the 17 T cell receptor beta chains below was sequenced from the same sample in a study of neurological immune-mediated disorders (dated by TCRdb to about 2019). The library was made by 5' RACE. Sequenced on an Illumina HiSeq 2500. TCRdb reprocessing: public reads trimmed at Q25 with fastp, clones called with MiXCR, in-frame beta chains kept. CDR3 protein sequences are deduplicated, and each keeps its most common genes and DNA. The sample records around 26,000 distinct CDR3 sequences, more than 2.5% of which are singletons. Clones ranked in the top ten supply 7% of the sample. Material: PBMCs. These receptor sequences come from a woman in her twenties or thirties with multiple sclerosis.

At least ten counts were recorded for this clonotype. V is TRBV18 and J is TRBJ2-1, with TRBD2 matching 13 bases. The CDR3 loop spans 17 amino acids. After removal of 4 bases from V and 0 bases from J, the junction contained 3 bases not matched to a gene. Germline CDR1 and CDR2: KGHSH and LQKENI. CDR3 in DNA: TGTGCCAGCTCACGCGGACTAGCGGGAGTCTCCTACAATGAGCAGTTCTTC. Amino acid sequence: CASSRGLAGVSYNEQFF.

This clonotype has ten or more counts. The V call is TRBV12-3 or TRBV12-4, the J call TRBJ2-4, with TRBD1 as a possible D gene (6 bases). Between the trimmed V and J ends, which lost 6 bases and 5 bases, there was a span of 14 bases. The CDR3 is 14 amino acids. In nucleotides, the CDR3 is TGTGCCAGCAGCCTTGGACAGCTCCAAAACATTCAGTACTTC. Protein sequence: CASSLGQLQNIQYF.

This clonotype was seen repeatedly, ten times or more. This sequence joins TRBV5-1 and TRBJ1-2; 8 bases line up with TRBD1. V was pared by 4 bases and J by 8 bases, with 7 bases of the junction left unmatched. Germline lookup yields CDR1 SGHRS and CDR2 YFSETQ. The CDR3 is 13 residues long. The CDR3 region is CASSPRQGMGYTF. CDR3 in DNA: TGCGCCAGCAGCCCCCGACAGGGGATGGGCTACACCTTC.

This clonotype was seen many times. This chain uses TRBV5-1 with TRBJ1-1; 7 bases match TRBD1. CDR1 is SGHRS, CDR2 YFSETQ, per germline. Unmatched junction bases numbered 5, after V lost 4 bases and J lost 5 bases. This CDR3 region has 13 residues. The CDR3 DNA reads TGCGCCAGCAGCGTCAGGGGGGGTACTGAAGCTTTCTTT. It encodes CASSVRGGTEAFF.

The sample holds many counts of this clonotype. The rearrangement links TRBV18 to TRBJ2-5; no clear D gene. Germline CDR1 reads KGHSH; CDR2 reads LQKENI. The CDR3 contains 11 residues. V was shortened by 6 bases and J by 5 bases, with 7 bases between the two germline ends. The CDR3 reads CASSQSETQYF. The CDR3 DNA is TGTGCCAGCTCGCAGTCGGAGACCCAGTACTTC.

The J gene is TRBJ2-7, the V gene TRBV20-1, with TRBD2 matching over 7 bases. Losses at the gene ends were 5 bases for V and 7 bases for J; bases not matched to a gene: 11. Germline V gives CDR1 DFQATT, CDR2 SNEGSKA (reference sequence). CDR3 length: 13 amino acids. In DNA form, the CDR3 reads TGCAGTGCTGGGACTAAAAGGGTCGGGGAGCAGTACTTC. This encodes CSAGTKRVGEQYF.

This clonotype was detected ten times or more. J is TRBJ1-2 and V is TRBV20-1; D gene unclear. The CDR3 sequence is 11 residues long. The germline CDR1 and CDR2 sequences are DFQATT and SNEGSKA (reference sequence). Trimming shortened V by 0 bases and J by 5 bases, and 4 bases separated the two germline ends. The CDR3 nucleotides are TGCAGTGCTAGAGACAGTTATGGCTACACCTTC. This sequence encodes CSARDSYGYTF.

This clonotype appeared many times. V is TRBV6-4 and J is TRBJ1-5; perhaps TRBD1 as D (5 bases). Per germline, CDR1 MRHNA and CDR2 SNTAGT. The CDR3 covers 16 residues. Trimming cost V 2 bases and J 3 bases, with 14 bases left between them. CDR3 loop: CASSDGQGSDNQPQHF. The CDR3 nucleotides are TGTGCCAGCAGTGACGGGCAGGGATCGGACAATCAGCCCCAGCATTTT.

This clonotype was detected a few times. At one of its ends the junction is not consistent with the germline gene, which may arise from a read error. The chain couples TRBV4-3 to TRBJ2-6, with TRBD1 as a possible D gene (6 bases). Germline assignment: CDR1 LGHNA and CDR2 YSLEER. The CDR3 has 17 amino acids. The CDR3 loop is CASSQVAGFLGAKVLTF. CDR3 DNA sequence: TGCGCCAGCAGCCAAGTCGCAGGGTTCTTGGGGGCCAAAGTCCTGACTTTC.

This clonotype was recorded many times. V and J are TRBV29-1 and TRBJ2-7; 10 nucleotides agree with TRBD1. The CDR3 is 13 residues long. Germline assignment: CDR1 SQVTM and CDR2 ANQGSEA. The J segment lost 4 bases and the V segment lost 4 bases, leaving 4 bases of the junction unmatched. The CDR3 region has the DNA TGCAGCGTTGGGGAGGGACAGGGGTACGAGCAGTACTTC. Encoded protein: CSVGEGQGYEQYF.

In its sample, this clonotype was seen many times. The V gene is TRBV7-9, the J gene TRBJ2-2; possibly TRBD1 for D (6 bases). Germline CDR1 SEHNR, CDR2 FQNEAQ (reference sequence). This CDR3 is 18 amino acids long. Trimming cost V 0 bases and J 5 bases, with 19 bases left between them. The CDR3: CASSLAASWQGRTGELFF. The DNA of the CDR3 is TGTGCCAGCAGCTTAGCGGCCAGTTGGCAGGGGAGAACCGGGGAGCTGTTTTTT.

This clonotype was seen repeatedly, ten times or more. This chain uses TRBV9 with TRBJ2-7, with D tentatively TRBD2 (6 bases). CDR1 is SGDLS, CDR2 YYNGEE, per germline. This CDR3 is built from 15 residues. V shed 0 bases and J shed 3 bases, with 13 bases lying between them. The CDR3: CASSVGLGSNYEQYF. The DNA of the CDR3 is TGTGCCAGCAGCGTAGGACTCGGGAGTAACTACGAGCAGTACTTC.

This clonotype was counted many times. Germline and junction disagree at one end, which may indicate a read error. V usage is TRBV12-3 or TRBV12-4 and J usage is TRBJ2-7; D gene ambiguous. The CDR3 runs to 12 residues. The CDR3 reads CASSLAPSEQCF. DNA of the CDR3: TGTGCCAGCAGTTTAGCCCCCAGCGAGCAGTGCTTC.

This clonotype occurred many times. The CDR3 is CASSFEPTNEKLFF. The CDR3 DNA follows: TGTGCCAGCAGTTTCGAGCCGACTAATGAAAAACTGTTTTTT. V and J are TRBV12-3 or TRBV12-4 and TRBJ1-4, with no clear D. With 3 bases removed from V and 2 bases from J, the gap between germline ends came to 7 bases. This CDR3 has 14 amino acids.

This clonotype was observed at least ten times. The J gene is TRBJ2-5, the V gene TRBV20-1; 7 bases are shared with TRBD2. J lost 7 bases, V lost 1 base, and 6 bases had no gene match. Germline values: CDR1 DFQATT, CDR2 SNEGSKA (reference sequence). The CDR3 loop spans 13 amino acids. CDR3 coding DNA: TGCAGTGCTAGAGGCGGGAGATCGGGGACCCAGTACTTC. Its translation is CSARGGRSGTQYF.

A note on this clonotype: Being one base from a much bigger clone, this may be a read error. V and J are TRBV18 and TRBJ2-3, with 7 bases aligning to TRBD1. V lost 0 bases, J lost 6 bases, and 9 bases stayed unmatched. The CDR3 is made up of 16 amino acids. The germline gives CDR1 KGHSH, CDR2 LQKENI. CDR3 sequence (DNA): TGTGCCAGCTCACCACCCGGACAGGCTAATAGGGATACGCAGTATTTT. Protein: CASSPPGQANRDTQYF. The full variable domain, rest sourced from reference TRBV18 and TRBJ2-3, is NAGVMQNPRHLVRRRGQEARLRCSPMKGHSHVYWYRQLPEEGLKFMVYLQKENIIDESGMPKERFSAEFPKEGPSILRIQQVVRGDSAAYFCASSPPGQANRDTQYFGPGTRLTVL.

This clonotype has at least ten counts. This may stem from a read error, because a much larger clone lies one nucleotide away. In nucleotides, the CDR3 is TGTGCCAGCAGCTTAGCGGTAGCGGGAGGGACCTACAATGAGCAGTTCTTC. Protein: CASSLAVAGGTYNEQFF. The chain combines TRBV7-6 with TRBJ2-1; TRBD2 aligns across 11 bases. The CDR3 is 17 amino acids. The junction had 3 bases not matched to a gene; V was cut back by 0 bases and J by 2 bases. CDR1 is SGHVS and CDR2 is FNYEAQ in the germline V gene.